What follows are 10 T cell receptor beta chains derived from one specimen sequenced in a study of T cell clonotyping in hematopoietic cell transplantation. Libraries were prepared by immunoSEQ multiplex PCR; TCRdb keeps only in-frame clonotypes and omits some of them. The sample records around 27,000 clones, 70% to 75% being singletons. Time point of the sample: recipient sample about 28 days before transplant, after cytoreduction. The sample consisted of peripheral blood mononuclear cells, taken before stem cell transplant. The receptor set was obtained from a man in his forties or fifties with myelodysplastic syndrome. Some clones in this sample may be carry-over from other donors' samples.

This clone came up a few times. The chain employs TRBV29-1 and TRBJ1-2; D call uncertain. The V end was cut by 4 bases, the J end by 9 bases, with 12 bases between. CDR1 is SQVTM and CDR2 is ANQGSEA in the germline V gene. This CDR3 region has 11 residues. The CDR3 is CSVARVDSYTF. The CDR3 nucleotides read TGCAGCGTTGCTAGGGTAGATAGCTACACCTTC.

The genes are TRBV2 and TRBJ2-6, with unresolved D. Trimming shortened V by 5 bases and J by 3 bases, and 14 bases separated the two germline ends. Germline V CDR1 and CDR2: SNHLY, FYNNEI. The CDR3 spans 16 residues. DNA of the CDR3: TGTGCCAGCAGTAATCAGGCTGTCGGTGGGGCCAACGTCCTGACTTTC. It translates to CASSNQAVGGANVLTF.

This clone was seen only a few times. This chain uses TRBV5-1 with TRBJ2-7; D possibly corresponds to TRBD2 (5 bases). The CDR3 runs 13 residues. CDR1 and CDR2 (germline): SGHRS, YFSETQ. Trimming shortened V by 7 bases and J by 0 bases, and 11 bases separated the two germline ends. CDR3 sequence reads: CASGETSSYEQYF. The CDR3, as DNA: TGCGCCAGCGGGGAGACAAGCTCCTACGAGCAGTACTTC.

This clone came up once. This chain joins TRBV30 and TRBJ1-2; D is ambiguous. Per the germline V gene, CDR1 is GTSNPN and CDR2 is SVGIG (reference sequence). With 1 base removed from V and 4 bases from J, the gap between germline ends came to 10 bases. This CDR3 region has 13 residues. This CDR3 reads CAWSARGPYGYTF. CDR3 DNA sequence: TGTGCCTGGAGTGCCCGAGGCCCCTATGGCTACACCTTC.

The chain uses TRBV11-2 and TRBJ2-7; maybe TRBD2 (6 bases). Deletions cut 0 bases from V and 2 bases from J, with 14 bases between. Germline V gives CDR1 SGHAT, CDR2 FQNNGV. The CDR3 extends over 16 amino acids. CDR3 bases: TGTGCCAGCAGCTTAGAAGCGATGGGGGGAACCTACGAGCAGTACTTC. Translating gives CASSLEAMGGTYEQYF.

This clone was observed a handful of times. The genes are TRBV4-1 and TRBJ1-2; D is unclear. The CDR3 is made up of 12 amino acids. V lost 1 base, J lost 3 bases, and 3 bases lay in between. Germline CDR1 is MGHRA and CDR2 is YSYEKL. CDR3 in amino acids: CASSQGDYGYTF. The CDR3 DNA reads as TGCGCCAGCAGCCAAGGTGACTATGGCTACACCTTC.

CDR3 protein: CASSPVDYTF. The CDR3, as DNA: TGTGCCAGCAGCCCAGTCGACTACACCTTC. The rearrangement joins TRBV2 to TRBJ1-2; no clear D gene. Germline values: CDR1 SNHLY, CDR2 FYNNEI. Deletions cut 6 bases from V and 10 bases from J, with 9 bases between. The CDR3 sequence is 10 residues long. The whole variable domain, remainder taken from reference TRBV2 and TRBJ1-2, is EPEVTQTPSHQVTQMGQEVILRCVPISNHLYFYWYRQILGQKVEFLVSFYNNEISEKSEIFDDQFSVERPDGSNFTLKIRSTKLEDSAMYFCASSPVDYTFGSGTRLTVV.

The V and J genes are TRBV9 and TRBJ2-5, with 11 bases identical to TRBD2. This CDR3 contains 17 residues. The junction had 9 bases not matched to a gene; V was cut back by 0 bases and J by 5 bases. Germline assignment: CDR1 SGDLS and CDR2 YYNGEE. CDR3: CASSVEGSGGAGETQYF. The CDR3 bases are TGTGCCAGCAGCGTAGAGGGTAGCGGGGGGGCCGGGGAGACCCAGTACTTC.

The V gene is TRBV30, the J gene TRBJ2-2; no firm D call. This CDR3 has 13 residues. Germline CDR1 is GTSNPN and CDR2 is SVGIG (reference sequence). Trimming left V 3 bases short and J 3 bases short, with 8 bases between. The CDR3 coding sequence is TGTGCCTGGAGAGGGTATTACACCGGGGAGCTGTTTTTT. Amino acid sequence: CAWRGYYTGELFF.

The chain couples TRBV30 to TRBJ2-2, with D perhaps matching TRBD1 (6 bases). The CDR3 has 17 residues. Per germline, CDR1 GTSNPN and CDR2 SVGIG (reference sequence). Deletions cut 2 bases from V and 3 bases from J, with 19 bases between. The CDR3 nucleotides are TGTGCCTGGAGTTTTGGGGGCTCGGTAATGGACACCGGGGAGCTGTTTTTT. It specifies CAWSFGGSVMDTGELFF.